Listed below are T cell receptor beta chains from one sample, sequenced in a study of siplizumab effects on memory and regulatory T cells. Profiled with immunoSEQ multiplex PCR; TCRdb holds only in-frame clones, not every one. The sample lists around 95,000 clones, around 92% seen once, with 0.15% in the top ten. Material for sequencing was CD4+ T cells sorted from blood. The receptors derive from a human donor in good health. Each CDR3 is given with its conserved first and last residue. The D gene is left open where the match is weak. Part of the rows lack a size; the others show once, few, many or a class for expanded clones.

CDR3 DNA: TGCGCCAGCAGCCAAGATCCGAAAGTTGAAGCTTTCTTT
CDR3 protein: CASSQDPKVEAFF
J gene: TRBJ1-1
D gene: .
clone size: .
V gene: TRBV4-1

CDR3 DNA: TGTGCCAGCAGCCCCTGGCAGGCACCGAACACTGAAGCTTTCTTT
CDR3 protein: CASSPWQAPNTEAFF
J gene: TRBJ1-1
D gene: .
clone size: .
V gene: TRBV11-2

CDR3 DNA: TGTGCCAGCTCACCACCTAGGACAGGCACTGGGGAGCAGTACTTC
CDR3 protein: CASSPPRTGTGEQYF
J gene: TRBJ2-7
D gene: TRBD1
clone size: few
V gene: TRBV18

CDR3 DNA: TGTGCCAGCAGATCCAGAGCAACTAATGAAAAACTGTTTTTT
CDR3 protein: CASRSRATNEKLFF
J gene: TRBJ1-4
D gene: .
clone size: .
V gene: TRBV25-1

CDR3 DNA: TGTGCCAGCAGTGAAAGGGGGCACGGCTATGGCTACACCTTC
CDR3 protein: CASSERGHGYGYTF
J gene: TRBJ1-2
D gene: TRBD1
clone size: .
V gene: TRBV25-1

CDR3 DNA: TGTGCCAGCAGCCCAGGGGATTTCGCTGAAGCTTTCTTT
CDR3 protein: CASSPGDFAEAFF
J gene: TRBJ1-1
D gene: .
clone size: .
V gene: TRBV11-1

CDR3 DNA: TGTGCCAGCACCCTACCGGGACAGGGGGAGACCCAGTACTTC
CDR3 protein: CASTLPGQGETQYF
J gene: TRBJ2-5
D gene: TRBD1
clone size: .
V gene: TRBV7-9

CDR3 DNA: TGTGCCAGCACTTCCCGGGGGGCGCGCAATCAGCCCCAGCATTTT
CDR3 protein: CASTSRGARNQPQHF
J gene: TRBJ1-5
D gene: .
clone size: .
V gene: TRBV6-5

CDR3 DNA: TGTGCCAGCAGTTTGGACAGGGCGAATGGCTACACCTTC
CDR3 protein: CASSLDRANGYTF
J gene: TRBJ1-2
D gene: TRBD1
clone size: .
V gene: TRBV28

CDR3 DNA: TGTGCCAGCAGCTTTACTAGCGGGGACAATGAGCAGTTCTTC
CDR3 protein: CASSFTSGDNEQFF
J gene: TRBJ2-1
D gene: TRBD2
clone size: .
V gene: TRBV7-2

CDR3 DNA: TGCGCCAGCAGCTTGGATTGGGGGGGAGAGACTGAAGCTTTCTTT
CDR3 protein: CASSLDWGGETEAFF
J gene: TRBJ1-1
D gene: .
clone size: .
V gene: TRBV5-1

CDR3 DNA: TGTGCCAGCAGCCAACAGGGAAACAATTCACCCCTCCACTTT
CDR3 protein: CASSQQGNNSPLHF
J gene: TRBJ1-6
D gene: .
clone size: few
V gene: TRBV7-3

CDR3 DNA: TGTGCCAGCTCACCATTCGATAGCGGGACAGCCTACAATGAGCAGTTCTTC
CDR3 protein: CASSPFDSGTAYNEQFF
J gene: TRBJ2-1
D gene: .
clone size: .
V gene: TRBV18

CDR3 DNA: TGTGCCAGCAGTTTATCGAGTCTCCTGGGTAGGACTTTCTTT
CDR3 protein: CASSLSSLLGRTFF
J gene: TRBJ1-1
D gene: .
clone size: .
V gene: TRBV27

CDR3 DNA: TGCGCCAGCAGCTTAGGCAGCCAACCTTACGAGCAGTACTTC
CDR3 protein: CASSLGSQPYEQYF
J gene: TRBJ2-7
D gene: .
clone size: .
V gene: TRBV5-1

CDR3 DNA: TGTGCCAGCAGCGTAGGAATTAACACTGAAGCTTTCTTT
CDR3 protein: CASSVGINTEAFF
J gene: TRBJ1-1
D gene: .
clone size: .
V gene: TRBV6-1